The next 10 T cell receptor beta chains were all read from a single sample in a study of long-term antiretroviral therapy in people with HIV (dated by TCRdb to between 2021 and 2024). The immunoSEQ hsTCRB v3.0 assay was used at survey level resolution for TRB variable region sequencing. TCRdb took this table from immuneACCESS and kept in-frame rearrangements with V and J called. Such tables lack part of the clones; where checked against another copy, unresolved V genes explain under half of the gap, and the rest is unexplained. Recorded for this sample are 35,000 to 40,000 clones; approximately 83% of them occurred a single time. In total, the top ten clones hold more than 9% of the sample. The sample was unsorted PBMCs, taken 2.2 years after starting antiretroviral therapy. The receptors derive from a man between 18 and 29 years old with HIV.

This chain uses TRBV30 with TRBJ1-2; no clear D gene. CDR3 length: 15 amino acids. Trimming removed 1 base at V and 6 bases at J, with 18 bases between. Germline values: CDR1 GTSNPN, CDR2 SVGIG (reference sequence). The CDR3 sequence is CAWSGPRDGFNGYTF. The CDR3 nucleotides read TGTGCCTGGAGTGGCCCCCGGGATGGATTCAATGGCTACACCTTC. The whole variable domain, remainder taken from reference TRBV30 and TRBJ1-2, is SQTIHQWPATLVQPVGSPLSLECTVEGTSNPNLYWYRQAAGRGLQLLFYSVGIGQISSEVPQNLSASRPQDRQFILSSKKLLLSDSGFYLCAWSGPRDGFNGYTFGSGTRLTVV.

The genes are TRBV6-1 and TRBJ2-2, with 9 bases identical to TRBD2. Germline loops: CDR1 MNHNS, CDR2 SASEGT. The CDR3 covers 15 residues. J was trimmed by 9 bases and V by 7 bases; bases with no gene match: 12. CDR3 region: CASNPGTSIFRELFF. In DNA, the CDR3 is TGTGCCAGCAATCCCGGGACTAGCATCTTCAGGGAGCTGTTTTTT.

The chain combines TRBV5-1 with TRBJ1-2, with D perhaps matching TRBD1 (6 bases). CDR3 length: 14 residues. V lost 6 bases, J lost 4 bases, and 16 bases lay in between. Per germline, CDR1 SGHRS and CDR2 YFSETQ. The chain's CDR3 is CASKPPGAFYGYTF. DNA for the CDR3: TGCGCCAGCAAACCGCCAGGGGCCTTCTATGGCTACACCTTC.

This chain uses TRBV18 with TRBJ1-4; 9 positions agree with TRBD1. CDR3 length: 15 amino acids. Germline loops: CDR1 KGHSH, CDR2 LQKENI. Trimming cost V 6 bases and J 6 bases; bases outside gene matches: 8. CDR3 coding DNA: TGTGCCAGCTCCCGCGGGACAGGGTACGATGAAAAACTGTTTTTT. Its translation: CASSRGTGYDEKLFF.

The sample holds one count of this clone. The chain joins TRBV7-8 to TRBJ2-7, with D maybe TRBD1 (6 bases). Germline V gene data show CDR1 as SGHVS and CDR2 as FQNEAQ. The CDR3 covers 13 residues. V lost 3 bases and J lost 3, with 9 bases in between. In nucleotides, the CDR3 is TGTGCCAGCAGCTTCGGACAGATCTACGAGCAGTACTTC. Its protein is CASSFGQIYEQYF.

This clone turned up a few times. This CDR3 reads CASSPDSGGTDTQYF. The DNA of the CDR3 is TGTGCCAGCAGCCCGGATAGCGGGGGCACAGATACGCAGTATTTT. The gene calls are TRBV7-2 and TRBJ2-3; 8 bases align to TRBD2. J gave up 1 base and V 5 bases, and 5 bases lay outside the gene matches. The CDR3 has 15 amino acids. Germline CDR1 and CDR2: SGHTA and FQGNSA.

As regards this clone: Distinct nucleotide sequences in the sample also encode this CDR3. J is TRBJ2-5 and V is TRBV5-1, with D hard to call. Trimming removed 4 bases at V and 2 bases at J, with 3 bases between. The V gene's germline CDR1 is SGHRS and CDR2 YFSETQ. This CDR3 region has 11 residues. The CDR3 loop reads CASSEQETQYF. The CDR3 region has the DNA TGCGCCAGCAGCGAGCAAGAGACCCAGTACTTC.

V usage is TRBV29-1 and J usage is TRBJ2-1, with D unresolved. From germline, CDR1 is SQVTM and CDR2 ANQGSEA. The CDR3 loop spans 13 amino acids. Trimming left V 8 bases short and J 7 bases short, with 18 bases between. The DNA of the CDR3 is TGCAGCCCCCGGGTGCACTTAACGAATGAGCAGTTCTTC. It translates to CSPRVHLTNEQFF.

The chain employs TRBV6-1 and TRBJ2-3; D gene uncertain. The germline V gene encodes CDR1 MNHNS and CDR2 SASEGT. V lost 0 bases and J lost 0, with 7 bases in between. The CDR3 extends over 15 amino acids. The CDR3 DNA follows: TGTGCCAGCAGTGAAGCAGGGCATAGCACAGATACGCAGTATTTT. It specifies CASSEAGHSTDTQYF.

The genes are TRBV7-8 and TRBJ1-5; a weak D match, TRBD1 (6 bases). In germline, CDR1 is SGHVS, CDR2 FQNEAQ. Trimming shortened V by 4 bases and J by 4 bases, and 23 bases separated the two germline ends. The CDR3 length is 18 residues. CDR3 loop: CASSSRPGQGGWNQPQHF. The DNA for the CDR3 is TGTGCCAGCAGCTCCCGACCCGGACAAGGGGGTTGGAATCAGCCCCAGCATTTT.